This entry lists 15 T cell receptor beta chains sequenced from one sample in a study of cytomegalovirus exposure and HLA in healthy donors. The PCR employed 60 Vbeta primers together with 13 Jbeta primers. Assay used: immunoSEQ multiplex PCR; TCRdb lists only in-frame clones, some missing. Its clone listing holds 55,000 to 75,000 clones. Input material: PBMCs. These receptors were taken from a woman younger than 45 in good health and CMV-seronegative.

The chain is built from TRBV4-2 and TRBJ1-1, with TRBD1 matching 7 bases. Trimming cost V 0 bases and J 0 bases; bases outside gene matches: 4. The germline V gene has CDR1 LGHNA and CDR2 YNFKEQ. This CDR3 has 16 amino acids. CDR3 residues: CASSQDRGTVNTEAFF. CDR3 coding DNA: TGTGCCAGCAGCCAAGATAGGGGGACAGTGAACACTGAAGCTTTCTTT.

The chain couples TRBV7-3 to TRBJ2-2; possibly TRBD1 for D (6 bases). Trimming removed 4 bases from V and 5 bases from J, with 20 bases in between. Germline assignment: CDR1 SGHTA and CDR2 FQGTGA. The CDR3 consists of 17 residues. CDR3 DNA sequence: TGTGCCAGCAGCTCTCTCAGGCGGACAGTAAGAACCGGGGAGCTGTTTTTT. Its translation: CASSSLRRTVRTGELFF.

DNA for the CDR3: TGTGCCAGCAGCTTAGGACGAGACGAGCAGTACTTC. It codes for CASSLGRDEQYF. The chain couples TRBV13 to TRBJ2-7, with unresolved D. CDR1 is PRHDT, CDR2 FYEKMQ, per germline (reference sequence). V gave up 0 bases and J gave up 5 bases, with 5 bases separating them. The CDR3 sequence is 12 residues long.

The gene calls are TRBV29-1 and TRBJ2-5; 11 bases fit TRBD2. The CDR3 spans 12 residues. Trimming at V came to 7 bases and at J to 4 bases, leaving 2 bases not matched to a gene. Germline V gene lookup returns CDR1 SQVTM and CDR2 ANQGSEA. CDR3: CSGSGGGETQYF. CDR3 DNA sequence: TGCAGCGGTAGCGGGGGGGGAGAGACCCAGTACTTC.

V gene TRBV19 combines with J gene TRBJ2-4; perhaps TRBD1 as D (6 bases). Germline lookup yields CDR1 LNHDA and CDR2 SQIVND (reference sequence). CDR3 length: 14 amino acids. V was pared by 10 bases and J by 1 base, with 14 bases between. The CDR3 nucleotides are TGTGCCACCTCGGCAAGGGGGGCCAAAAACATTCAGTACTTC. Translation: CATSARGAKNIQYF.

J is TRBJ2-2 and V is TRBV2; 7 nucleotides align to TRBD1. This CDR3 is built from 14 residues. Germline trimming cut 8 bases from V and 2 bases from J; bases unmatched to any gene: 5. Germline CDR1 and CDR2: SNHLY and FYNNEI. CDR3 region: CASRRDSNTGELFF. The CDR3 DNA is TGTGCCAGCCGCCGGGACAGCAACACCGGGGAGCTGTTTTTT.

The rearrangement uses TRBV28 and TRBJ1-4, with 11 positions matching TRBD1. V lost 3 bases to trimming and J lost 8 bases; unmatched junction nucleotides: 5. Germline V gives CDR1 MDHEN, CDR2 SYDVKM. This CDR3 contains 15 residues. The CDR3 region is CASSLAGTGGEKLFF. DNA of the CDR3: TGTGCCAGCAGTTTGGCCGGGACAGGGGGGGAAAAACTGTTTTTT. Variable domain in full (rest from reference TRBV28 and TRBJ1-4): DVKVTQSSRYLVKRTGEKVFLECVQDMDHENMFWYRQDPGLGLRLIYFSYDVKMKEKGDIPEGYSVSREKKERFSLILESASTNQTSMYLCASSLAGTGGEKLFFGSGTQLSVL.

The rearrangement joins TRBV6-5 to TRBJ2-7; TRBD2 agrees at 8 bases. This CDR3 is built from 14 residues. V dropped 5 bases and J dropped 3; count of bases not matched to a gene: 6. From germline, CDR1 is MNHEY and CDR2 SVGAGI. As DNA, the CDR3 is TGTGCCAGCAGTCGCAGCGGGAGTAGCTACGAGCAGTACTTC. It is translated as CASSRSGSSYEQYF.

This chain uses TRBV29-1 with TRBJ2-7; 7 bases are shared with TRBD2. Germline CDR1 reads SQVTM; CDR2 reads ANQGSEA. This CDR3 has 13 residues. V lost 4 bases and J lost 5; bases outside the gene matches: 8. CDR3 DNA: TGCAGCGTTGTGGGGGAGGGCCGGAACGAGCAGTACTTC. This sequence encodes CSVVGEGRNEQYF.

As DNA, the CDR3 is TGTGCCAGCAGTTTGCCGGGACAGGTGGGCTATGGCTACACCTTC. It codes for CASSLPGQVGYGYTF. V is TRBV28 and J is TRBJ1-2; 8 bases match TRBD1. The J segment lost 4 bases and the V segment lost 3 bases, leaving 7 bases of the junction unmatched. CDR1 is MDHEN and CDR2 is SYDVKM in the germline V gene. This CDR3 region has 15 residues.

V usage is TRBV18 and J usage is TRBJ1-2; 7 bases align to TRBD1. This CDR3 contains 18 residues. Germline V gives CDR1 KGHSH, CDR2 LQKENI. With V trimmed by 2 bases and J by 5 bases, 17 bases remained unmatched. DNA for the CDR3: TGTGCCAGCTCACCAAAGGGGGCGAGGACAGAGGGGGGTTATGGCTACACCTTC. It encodes CASSPKGARTEGGYGYTF. The full variable domain, with the rest looked up from reference TRBV18 and TRBJ1-2, is NAGVMQNPRHLVRRRGQEARLRCSPMKGHSHVYWYRQLPEEGLKFMVYLQKENIIDESGMPKERFSAEFPKEGPSILRIQQVVRGDSAAYFCASSPKGARTEGGYGYTFGSGTRLTVV.

This chain uses TRBV11-3 with TRBJ2-7, with TRBD2 matching 10 bases. This CDR3 has 14 amino acids. Germline values: CDR1 SGHNT, CDR2 YENEEA. With 4 bases clipped from V and 0 bases from J, the junction kept 0 bases outside the gene matches. The CDR3 here is CASSSSGSSYEQYF. The CDR3, as DNA: TGTGCCAGCAGCTCTAGCGGGAGCTCCTACGAGCAGTACTTC.

The chain carries TRBV4-1 and TRBJ2-3, with D unclear. The CDR3 loop spans 15 amino acids. The germline CDR1 and CDR2 sequences are MGHRA and YSYEKL. The V end lost 3 bases, the J end lost 6 bases, and 16 bases lay between the germline ends. CDR3 protein: CASSHPPSREDTQYF. In nucleotides, the CDR3 is TGCGCCAGCAGCCACCCCCCCTCTCGCGAGGATACGCAGTATTTT.

CDR3 nucleotides: TGCGCCAGCAGCCAAGTACCTCCTCAGGGGAGTGAAAAACTGTTTTTT. It translates to CASSQVPPQGSEKLFF. The chain links TRBV4-3 to TRBJ1-4, with a possible D match to TRBD1 (6 bases). This CDR3 region has 16 residues. Germline V gene data show CDR1 as LGHNA and CDR2 as YSLEER. V was trimmed by 1 base and J by 7 bases, leaving 16 bases between them.

V and J are TRBV9 and TRBJ2-7; 9 bases line up with TRBD2. The CDR3 runs to 15 residues. Trimming cost V 0 bases and J 6 bases; bases outside gene matches: 7. CDR1 is SGDLS, CDR2 YYNGEE, per germline. This CDR3 reads CASSVDERGAGEQYF. The CDR3 region has the DNA TGTGCCAGCAGCGTAGATGAGCGGGGGGCCGGCGAGCAGTACTTC.